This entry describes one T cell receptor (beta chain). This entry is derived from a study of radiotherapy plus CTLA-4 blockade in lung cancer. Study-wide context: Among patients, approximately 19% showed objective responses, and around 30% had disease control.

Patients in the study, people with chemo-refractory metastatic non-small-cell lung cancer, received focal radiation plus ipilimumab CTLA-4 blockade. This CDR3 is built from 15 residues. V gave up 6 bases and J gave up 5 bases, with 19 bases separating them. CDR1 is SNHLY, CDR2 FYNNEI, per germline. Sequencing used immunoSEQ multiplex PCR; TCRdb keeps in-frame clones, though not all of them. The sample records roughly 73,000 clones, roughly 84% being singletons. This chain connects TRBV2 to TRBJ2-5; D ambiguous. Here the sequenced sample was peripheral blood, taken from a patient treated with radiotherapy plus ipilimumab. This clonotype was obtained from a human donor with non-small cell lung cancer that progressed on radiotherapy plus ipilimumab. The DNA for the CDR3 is TGTGCCAGCAGCGCGATACAGAGGTCTGGTGAGACCCAGTACTTC. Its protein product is CASSAIQRSGETQYF.